This TCR beta chain derives from a study of OX40 agonist ivuxolimab in advanced cancers. Study summary: The study treated patients with ivuxolimab, an agonistic anti-OX40 (CD134) antibody. Prior anti-PD-1, anti-PD-L1 or anti-CTLA-4 therapy did not bar entry, and about 38% had some.

CDR3 length: 14 residues. The germline V gene has CDR1 MGHRA and CDR2 YSYEKL. The V end lost 1 base, the J end lost 2 bases, and 8 bases lay between the germline ends. Study-level results: Researchers did not determine the expanded peripheral T cells' antigen specificity. Certain nonresponders likewise exhibited a low normalized T-cell clonal expansion.

As to this clone: Its matching antigen is unknown.

This table comes from immunoSEQ multiplex PCR, and its TCRdb copy is limited to in-frame clones, with some not included. The sample has about 58,000 clones, about nine tenths seen once. The source is an adult with an advanced solid tumor such as melanoma, head and neck, liver or kidney cancer. The specimen was CD4+ or CD8+ T cells sorted from blood, collected in a trial of the OX40 agonist ivuxolimab. The gene calls are TRBV4-1 and TRBJ2-5; D not resolved. CDR3 in amino acids: CASSQVLLQETQYF. The CDR3 DNA sequence: TGCGCCAGCAGCCAAGTCCTTTTGCAAGAGACCCAGTACTTC.